One and the same sample provided the 5 T cell receptor beta chains below, sequenced in a study of identical twins. From the 5' RACE reads, TCRdb called clonotypes with MiXCR, one entry per CDR3 protein. This sample has a few hundred thousand distinct CDR3 sequences, with approximately 12% found just once. These same records also appear under a second study, on yellow fever vaccine responses in identical twins.

The sample comprised memory (CD45RO+) T cells sorted from blood. The receptors stem from a woman younger than 35 in good health.

In this sample, this clonotype turned up a few times. The chain has TRBV28 and TRBJ2-5, with 7 positions matching TRBD2. CDR3 size: 15 residues. V lost 3 bases and J lost 5; bases outside the gene matches: 9. Germline-derived CDR1 and CDR2 are MDHEN and SYDVKM. The CDR3 coding sequence is TGTGCCAGCAGTTTTTCCGCGGGAGCGGTTGAGACCCAGTACTTC. This encodes CASSFSAGAVETQYF.

This clonotype was counted a few times. The chain has TRBV27 and TRBJ2-7; 9 bases map to TRBD1. J gave up 6 bases and V 7 bases, and 13 bases lay outside the gene matches. Germline V gene sequence: CDR1 MNHEY, CDR2 SMNVEV (reference sequence). This CDR3 region has 15 residues. The CDR3 nucleotides are TGTGCCAGCAATCCTACTTCCGGGACAGGGAGCGAGCAGTACTTC. This gives the protein CASNPTSGTGSEQYF.

The chain is built from TRBV7-9 and TRBJ1-4, with 9 nucleotides matching TRBD1. With 4 bases clipped from V and 5 bases from J, the junction kept 8 bases outside the gene matches. The CDR3 contains 16 residues. Germline CDR1 is SEHNR and CDR2 is FQNEAQ (reference sequence). The CDR3, as DNA: TGTGCCAGCAGCTCCTGGGGACAGGGTGAGAATGAAAAACTGTTTTTT. Amino acid sequence: CASSSWGQGENEKLFF.

The genes are TRBV5-1 and TRBJ2-1; 10 bases are a match to TRBD2. Trimming cost V 0 bases and J 5 bases; bases outside gene matches: 2. Germline CDR1 SGHRS, CDR2 YFSETQ. CDR3 length equals 15 residues. The CDR3 reads CASSLETSGNNEQFF. The CDR3 nucleotides read TGCGCCAGCAGCTTGGAAACTAGCGGGAACAATGAGCAGTTCTTC.

This clonotype was observed many times. This chain uses TRBV20-1 with TRBJ1-6; D is undetermined. CDR3 size: 13 residues. The V gene lost 4 bases and the J gene lost 0 bases, with 4 bases spanning the gap. The germline CDR1 and CDR2 sequences are DFQATT and SNEGSKA (reference sequence). CDR3 amino acids: CSANSSYNSPLHF. The DNA for the CDR3 is TGCAGTGCTAACAGCTCCTATAATTCACCCCTCCACTTT.